This T cell receptor (beta chain) was recovered during a study of T cells in Graves' hyperthyroidism and ophthalmopathy. The CDR3 covers 12 residues. Trimming pared 4 bases from V and 6 bases from J, leaving 9 bases between. Germline lookup yields CDR1 SNHLY and CDR2 FYNNEI. This clonotype was detected a few times. RNA transcripts yielded amplified TCR beta CDR3 regions. HTBI primers were employed in a first-round RT-PCR of the TCR CDR3. TCRdb called the multiplex PCR reads again in MiXCR, with one record for every CDR3 protein. In the table there are 490,000 or so distinct CDR3 sequences, about 16% of which are singletons.

The chain carries TRBV2 and TRBJ2-5, with D possibly TRBD1 on 6 matching bases. Sequenced input: blood. This sequence originates from a woman in her 30s with Graves' ophthalmopathy. The CDR3 is CASSADSQTQYF. The CDR3, as DNA: TGTGCCAGCAGTGCGGACAGTCAGACCCAGTACTTC.